A single sample gave rise to the 23 T cell receptor beta chains below, sequenced in a study of cytomegalovirus exposure and HLA in healthy donors. A multiplex PCR was run with 60 Vbeta primers and 13 Jbeta primers. This table comes from immunoSEQ multiplex PCR, and its TCRdb copy is limited to in-frame clones, with some not included. The table has 110,000 to 150,000 clones, more than 70% seen once; the top ten hold roughly 4.6%. Input material: PBMCs. All receptors come from a woman between 45 and 60 years old in good health and CMV-seronegative.

This chain joins TRBV1 and TRBJ2-1; the listed D gene, TRBD2, was not tested against the DNA. TRBV1 is given as a pseudogene. The CDR3 contains 20 residues. The CDR3 sequence is CTSSRHRETSGVKTYNEQFF. Written as DNA, the CDR3 is TGCACCAGCAGCCGTCATCGAGAGACTAGCGGGGTAAAAACCTACAATGAGCAGTTCTTC.

The chain employs TRBV12-5 and TRBJ1-5, with D perhaps matching TRBD1 (6 bases). CDR1 and CDR2 (germline): LGHNT, FRNRAP. This CDR3 region has 15 residues. Trimming took 5 bases from V and 0 from J, leaving 11 bases between them. CDR3 amino acids: CASGGSDSSNQPQHF. Written as DNA, the CDR3 is TGTGCTAGTGGTGGGTCGGACAGTAGCAATCAGCCCCAGCATTTT.

This clone was recorded only once. The chain uses TRBV6-6 and TRBJ2-1; 8 nucleotides match TRBD2. Germline V gene data show CDR1 as MNHNY and CDR2 as SVGAGI (reference sequence). After removal of 7 bases from V and 5 bases from J, the junction contained 7 bases not matched to a gene. CDR3 length equals 14 residues. This CDR3 reads CASNSAGGHNEQFF. The CDR3 region has the DNA TGTGCCAGCAACAGTGCGGGAGGACACAATGAGCAGTTCTTC.

The chain uses TRBV9 and TRBJ2-5; D ambiguous. V lost 3 bases to trimming and J lost 1 base, with 10 bases between them. There are 14 residues in the CDR3. Germline CDR1 is SGDLS and CDR2 is YYNGEE. The CDR3 sequence: CASSAPGFQETQYF. CDR3 nucleotides: TGTGCCAGCAGCGCGCCGGGTTTCCAAGAGACCCAGTACTTC. Combining the CDR3 with reference TRBV9 and TRBJ2-5 gives the whole variable domain DSGVTQTPKHLITATGQRVTLRCSPRSGDLSVYWYQQSLDQGLQFLIQYYNGEERAKGNILERFSAQQFPDLHSELNLSSLELGDSALYFCASSAPGFQETQYFGPGTRLLVL.

The chain has TRBV7-2 and TRBJ1-2; D is perhaps TRBD1 (5 bases). The CDR3 loop spans 14 amino acids. Trimming left V 1 base short and J 3 bases short, with 9 bases between. The germline V gene has CDR1 SGHTA and CDR2 FQGNSA. The CDR3 sequence: CASSLEAGHYGYTF. The CDR3 bases are TGTGCCAGCAGCTTAGAAGCAGGGCACTATGGCTACACCTTC.

This chain joins TRBV27 and TRBJ1-3; 8 nucleotides align to TRBD1. Germline CDR1 and CDR2: MNHEY and SMNVEV (reference sequence). The J segment lost 4 bases and the V segment lost 2 bases, leaving 7 bases of the junction unmatched. The CDR3 contains 16 residues. CDR3: CASSLSRQGAGNTIYF. CDR3 bases: TGTGCCAGCAGTTTAAGTCGGCAGGGGGCCGGAAACACCATATATTTT.

The chain links TRBV27 to TRBJ2-1; D perhaps matches TRBD1 (6 bases). CDR1 and CDR2 (germline): MNHEY, SMNVEV (reference sequence). CDR3 length: 15 residues. V gave up 3 bases and J gave up 5 bases, with 14 bases separating them. CDR3 nucleotide sequence: TGTGCCAGCAGTTTTCGCACAGGGTCGGACAATGAGCAGTTCTTC. Its translation is CASSFRTGSDNEQFF.

The chain carries TRBV6-5 and TRBJ1-2; D unresolved. Trimming cost V 6 bases and J 6 bases, with 17 bases left between them. Germline assignment: CDR1 MNHEY and CDR2 SVGAGI. This CDR3 contains 14 residues. The CDR3 region has the DNA TGTGCCAGCAGCAGAAACCACCAGGCGAATGGCTACACCTTC. It translates to CASSRNHQANGYTF.

This rearrangement joins TRBV7-2 to TRBJ2-5; D might be TRBD1 (6 bases). The germline V and J ends were trimmed by 5 bases and 3 bases, with 10 bases remaining between them. This CDR3 has 13 residues. Germline V gene sequence: CDR1 SGHTA, CDR2 FQGNSA. This CDR3 is CASSRGQKETQYF. CDR3 sequence (DNA): TGTGCCAGCAGCCGTGGACAGAAAGAGACCCAGTACTTC.

CDR3 nucleotide sequence: TGTGCCAGCAGCTCCCCCCCGCAGGCCTATAATTCACCCCTCCACTTT. Amino acid sequence: CASSSPPQAYNSPLHF. The V call is TRBV7-2, the J call TRBJ1-6; D is unclear. Trimming cost V 4 bases and J 2 bases, with 12 bases left between them. CDR1 and CDR2 (germline): SGHTA, FQGNSA. The CDR3 extends over 16 amino acids.

The V call is TRBV11-2, the J call TRBJ1-3; D call uncertain. Germline assignment: CDR1 SGHAT and CDR2 FQNNGV. The CDR3 has 16 residues. V lost 1 base and J lost 0, with 10 bases in between. The CDR3 sequence is CASSLAPPSSGNTIYF. CDR3 DNA: TGTGCCAGCAGCTTAGCCCCTCCGAGCTCTGGAAACACCATATATTTT. Supplemented by reference TRBV11-2 and TRBJ1-3, the full variable domain reads EAGVAQSPRYKIIEKRQSVAFWCNPISGHATLYWYQQILGQGPKLLIQFQNNGVVDDSQLPKDRFSAERLKGVDSTLKIQPAKLEDSAVYLCASSLAPPSSGNTIYFGEGSWLTVV.

This chain connects TRBV5-1 to TRBJ1-1; 7 bases match TRBD1. The germline V gene encodes CDR1 SGHRS and CDR2 YFSETQ. Losses at the gene ends were 1 base for V and 3 bases for J; bases not matched to a gene: 3. The CDR3 loop spans 14 amino acids. CDR3 DNA sequence: TGCGCCAGCAGCTTGACAGGGGCGTACACTGAAGCTTTCTTT. This translates into CASSLTGAYTEAFF.

The J gene is TRBJ2-1, the V gene TRBV21-1; the DNA was not used to check the table's D call, TRBD2. TRBV21-1 is a known pseudogene. This CDR3 is 15 amino acids long. CDR3 region: CASSNRLAVYNEQFF. In DNA form, the CDR3 reads TGTGCCAGCAGCAATCGGCTAGCGGTGTACAATGAGCAGTTCTTC.

The J gene is TRBJ2-1, the V gene TRBV2; TRBD1 agrees at 9 bases. The CDR3 spans 14 residues. Looked up from germline, CDR1 is SNHLY and CDR2 is FYNNEI. V lost 5 bases to trimming and J lost 10 bases; unmatched junction nucleotides: 9. CDR3 sequence reads: CASSSDRGYGEQFF. In DNA form, the CDR3 reads TGTGCCAGCAGTTCAGACAGGGGGTACGGGGAGCAGTTCTTC. The full variable domain, its missing parts supplied by reference TRBV2 and TRBJ2-1, is EPEVTQTPSHQVTQMGQEVILRCVPISNHLYFYWYRQILGQKVEFLVSFYNNEISEKSEIFDDQFSVERPDGSNFTLKIRSTKLEDSAMYFCASSSDRGYGEQFFGPGTRLTVL.

CDR3 nucleotides: TGCGCCAGCAGCCTATCCACTGGCAGGGCTAGAGCAACTAATGAAAAACTGTTTTTT. It codes for CASSLSTGRARATNEKLFF. The chain has TRBV10-1 and TRBJ1-4; D may be TRBD1 (5 bases). Germline V gene sequence: CDR1 WNHNN, CDR2 SYGVQD (reference sequence). Trimming removed 6 bases at V and 0 bases at J, with 23 bases between. The CDR3 is 19 residues long.

The rearrangement uses TRBV9 and TRBJ2-7; D possibly corresponds to TRBD2 (5 bases). The CDR3 spans 15 residues. Trimming took off 4 bases at V and 4 bases at J, with 18 bases between the two ends. The germline CDR1 and CDR2 sequences are SGDLS and YYNGEE. CDR3 loop: CASSPLQDSGYEQYF. The DNA of the CDR3 is TGTGCCAGCAGCCCCCTGCAGGACTCGGGGTACGAGCAGTACTTC.

V is TRBV9 and J is TRBJ1-1, with D uncertain. This CDR3 is built from 13 residues. Trimming left V 3 bases short and J 0 bases short, with 6 bases between. Germline CDR1 SGDLS, CDR2 YYNGEE. The CDR3 region is CASSALVNTEAFF. The CDR3 DNA reads as TGTGCCAGCAGCGCCCTAGTGAACACTGAAGCTTTCTTT. The variable domain in full, completed from reference TRBV9 and TRBJ1-1, reads DSGVTQTPKHLITATGQRVTLRCSPRSGDLSVYWYQQSLDQGLQFLIQYYNGEERAKGNILERFSAQQFPDLHSELNLSSLELGDSALYFCASSALVNTEAFFGQGTRLTVV.

This chain links TRBV2 with TRBJ2-7; 10 bases match TRBD2. Looked up from germline, CDR1 is SNHLY and CDR2 is FYNNEI. J lost 3 bases, V lost 2 bases, and 1 base had no gene match. This CDR3 is 14 amino acids long. In nucleotides, the CDR3 is TGTGCCAGCAGTGAAATAGCGGGGGGCTACGAGCAGTACTTC. It translates to CASSEIAGGYEQYF.

The V and J genes are TRBV28 and TRBJ1-5, with D uncertain. Germline V CDR1 and CDR2: MDHEN, SYDVKM. With 6 bases removed from V and 6 bases from J, the gap between germline ends came to 15 bases. The CDR3 extends over 14 amino acids. The CDR3 DNA sequence: TGTGCCAGCAGCACCCTCCGAGGAGCTCAGCCCCAGCATTTT. Amino acids: CASSTLRGAQPQHF.

This clone was counted a single time. V usage is TRBV27 and J usage is TRBJ2-7; 9 bases agree with TRBD1. Germline CDR1 MNHEY, CDR2 SMNVEV (reference sequence). The CDR3 has 16 amino acids. J was trimmed by 2 bases and V by 5 bases; bases with no gene match: 10. The CDR3, as DNA: TGTGCCAGCAGTCCCGTGGGGGACAGGGTGACCTACGAGCAGTACTTC. Its protein product is CASSPVGDRVTYEQYF.

This clone was observed a handful of times. The chain has TRBV7-8 and TRBJ1-6; 7 bases are shared with TRBD1. J gave up 7 bases and V 5 bases, and 5 bases lay outside the gene matches. CDR3 length equals 14 residues. The germline gives CDR1 SGHVS, CDR2 FQNEAQ. The CDR3 bases are TGTGCCAGCAGCCCACAGGGGAGCAATTCACCCCTCCACTTT. Protein sequence: CASSPQGSNSPLHF.

The gene calls are TRBV15 and TRBJ2-2; TRBD1 matches 7 bases. Germline trimming cut 0 bases from V and 5 bases from J; bases unmatched to any gene: 6. The germline CDR1 and CDR2 sequences are LNHNV and YYDKDF (reference sequence). The CDR3 sequence is 16 residues long. CDR3: CATSRDRQGGTGELFF. CDR3 nucleotides: TGTGCCACCAGCAGAGATCGACAGGGTGGGACCGGGGAGCTGTTTTTT.

The chain uses TRBV1 and TRBJ2-7; no DNA check was done on the table's D call, TRBD1. TRBV1 represents a pseudogene. The CDR3 runs to 14 residues. The CDR3 DNA follows: TGCACCAGCAGCCAAGAAACAGGTGGCTGCGAGCAGTACTTC. This translates into CTSSQETGGCEQYF.